The rows below give T cell receptor beta chains drawn from one sample of a study of OX40 agonist ivuxolimab in advanced cancers. The protocol was immunoSEQ multiplex PCR, while the TCRdb copy is restricted to in-frame clones and leaves out a portion. The sample consists of tens of thousands of clones, 80% to 90% of them appearing once. Specimen: CD4+ or CD8+ T cells sorted from blood, collected in a trial of the OX40 agonist ivuxolimab. All receptors come from an adult with an advanced solid tumor such as melanoma, head and neck, liver or kidney cancer. CDR3s include the opening cysteine and the closing phenylalanine or tryptophan. Where a row states a size, it is once, few, many or the class of an expanded clone; other rows omit it.

v_call: TRBV5-1; j_call: TRBJ1-3; clone_size: NA; cdr3_aa: CASRATVGSDTIYF
v_call: TRBV18; j_call: TRBJ1-5; clone_size: NA; cdr3_aa: CASSPLEGRGEPQHF
v_call: TRBV2; j_call: TRBJ1-1; clone_size: NA; cdr3_aa: CASSASWNTEAFF
v_call: TRBV10-3; j_call: TRBJ2-5; clone_size: NA; cdr3_aa: CAISDAKGGGQETQYF
v_call: TRBV7-2; j_call: TRBJ2-3; clone_size: NA; cdr3_aa: CASSLGGTDTQYF
v_call: TRBV6-1; j_call: TRBJ1-2; clone_size: NA; cdr3_aa: CASSVQGGLYGYTF
v_call: TRBV4-3; j_call: TRBJ1-1; clone_size: NA; cdr3_aa: CASSQGFRTGQVNTEAFF
v_call: TRBV7-3; j_call: TRBJ1-1; clone_size: NA; cdr3_aa: CASSFARDTEAFF
v_call: TRBV15; j_call: TRBJ2-2; clone_size: NA; cdr3_aa: CATSREAPGELFF
v_call: TRBV7-9; j_call: TRBJ2-2; clone_size: NA; cdr3_aa: CASSPSGGLLTGELFF
v_call: TRBV6-5; j_call: TRBJ2-5; clone_size: NA; cdr3_aa: CASSYSYRGDETQYF
v_call: TRBV29-1; j_call: TRBJ2-3; clone_size: NA; cdr3_aa: CSVASGGTDTQYF
v_call: TRBV7-9; j_call: TRBJ2-1; clone_size: few; cdr3_aa: CASSLPAGGQGGYHEQFF
v_call: TRBV2; j_call: TRBJ1-5; clone_size: NA; cdr3_aa: CASSESRGSNQPQHF
v_call: TRBV5-8; j_call: TRBJ2-3; clone_size: NA; cdr3_aa: CASDDPGQGIDTQYF
v_call: TRBV5-1; j_call: TRBJ1-6; clone_size: NA; cdr3_aa: CASSTSYNSPLHF
v_call: TRBV19; j_call: TRBJ2-7; clone_size: NA; cdr3_aa: CASSGERKASYEQYF